Listed below are T cell receptor beta chains from one sample, sequenced in a study of T cell repertoires in cytomegalovirus infection. TCRdb used MiXCR to reprocess the reads, holding one entry per CDR3 protein. The sample contains around 740,000 distinct CDR3 sequences, about a third of which appear only once. The sample taken for sequencing was PBMCs. The source is a human donor in good health (CMV status not recorded). Some clones in this sample may be carry-over from other donors' samples. The CDR3 runs from the conserved cysteine through the conserved F or W. D genes are given only for firm matches. Clone size is shown for a subset of rows, as once, few, many or a class of expanded clone.

TRBJ2-7 | TRBV4-1 | . | . | CASSQDMLEKVRIHEQYF | TGCGCCAGCAGCCAAGATATGCTCGAAAAAGTTCGAATTCACGAGCAGTACTTC
TRBJ2-3 | TRBV12-3/TRBV12-4 | few | . | CASSLNRAVVDTQYF | TGTGCCAGCAGTTTAAATCGGGCGGTTGTGGATACGCAGTATTTT
TRBJ1-5 | TRBV29-1 | . | TRBD1 | CSVLTGRSNQPQHF | TGCAGCGTCCTGACAGGGAGAAGCAATCAGCCCCAGCATTTT
TRBJ2-3 | TRBV28 | . | TRBD2 | CASRGLAGDPDTQYF | TGTGCCAGCAGGGGACTAGCGGGAGACCCAGATACGCAGTATTTT
TRBJ2-2 | TRBV25-1 | . | TRBD1 | CANTDRGGGELFF | TGTGCCAACACAGACAGGGGAGGCGGGGAGCTGTTTTTT
TRBJ1-2 | TRBV25-1 | few | . | CASSVNKNYGYTF | TGTGCCAGCAGTGTAAACAAAAACTATGGCTACACCTTC
TRBJ2-1 | TRBV19 | . | TRBD2 | CASDGGAGSLQVDEQFF | TGTGCCAGCGACGGGGGGGCAGGGAGCCTTCAAGTCGATGAGCAGTTCTTC
TRBJ1-1 | TRBV4-2 | few | . | CASSREYGTEAFF | TGTGCCAGCAGCCGGGAGTACGGCACTGAAGCTTTCTTT
TRBJ1-1 | TRBV28 | . | . | CASSYSRGLGDTEAFF | TGTGCCAGCAGTTACTCGCGGGGATTAGGAGACACTGAAGCTTTCTTT
TRBJ1-5 | TRBV19 | . | . | CASTARQVGGQPQHF | TGTGCCAGTACCGCCCGACAGGTCGGGGGTCAGCCCCAGCATTTT
TRBJ2-1 | TRBV29-1 | . | TRBD1 | CSVVVQGARDEQFF | TGCAGCGTTGTAGTACAGGGGGCTAGGGATGAGCAGTTCTTC
TRBJ1-1 | TRBV7-9 | . | . | CASSLALRDSMNTEAFF | TGTGCCAGCAGCTTAGCGTTAAGGGATTCCATGAACACTGAAGCTTTCTTT
TRBJ2-2 | TRBV7-2 | many | . | CASSPGVREAGGELFF | TGTGCCAGCAGCCCGGGTGTGAGAGAGGCGGGCGGGGAGCTGTTTTTT
TRBJ2-7 | TRBV6-5 | . | . | CASSYSRAVNYEQYF | TGTGCCAGCAGTTACTCGAGAGCAGTGAACTACGAGCAGTACTTC
TRBJ1-5 | TRBV6-1 | . | TRBD1 | CASSPTGDGQPQHF | TGTGCCAGCAGCCCGACAGGGGACGGTCAGCCCCAGCATTTT
TRBJ1-5 | TRBV12-3/TRBV12-4 | few | . | CASSYKRQNQPQHF | TGTGCCAGCAGCTACAAAAGACAAAATCAGCCCCAGCATTTT
TRBJ1-2 | TRBV7-2 | few | . | CASSSARGHNYGYTF | TGTGCCAGCAGCTCCGCCCGAGGACACAACTATGGCTACACCTTC
TRBJ2-1 | TRBV28 | few | . | CASSFLPRGGDEQFF | TGTGCCAGCAGTTTCCTACCAAGGGGCGGGGATGAGCAGTTCTTC
TRBJ1-2 | TRBV12-3/TRBV12-4 | . | . | CASSLGPIWAARYGYTF | TGTGCCAGCAGTTTAGGCCCCATTTGGGCAGCCCGCTATGGCTACACCTTC
TRBJ2-1 | TRBV29-1 | . | TRBD2 | CSVEGPFGTTSNEQFF | TGCAGCGTTGAGGGTCCCTTTGGGACTACTAGCAATGAGCAGTTCTTC
TRBJ2-7 | TRBV7-2 | many | TRBD2 | CASSFSGGDYEQYF | TGTGCCAGCAGCTTTAGCGGGGGGGACTACGAGCAGTACTTC
TRBJ2-3 | TRBV6-2/TRBV6-3 | . | . | CASSNIGLTDTQYF | TGTGCCAGCAGTAACATCGGACTAACAGATACGCAGTATTTT
TRBJ2-5 | TRBV12-3/TRBV12-4 | few | . | CASSLRGGLQETQYF | TGTGCCAGCAGTTTAAGGGGGGGGCTGCAAGAGACCCAGTACTTC
TRBJ2-5 | TRBV28 | . | TRBD1 | CASTWTGEETQYF | TGTGCCAGCACGTGGACAGGGGAAGAGACCCAGTACTTC
TRBJ1-5 | TRBV7-2 | many | . | CASSPGQINQPQHF | TGTGCCAGCAGCCCCGGACAGATCAATCAGCCCCAGCATTTT
TRBJ2-5 | TRBV28 | few | TRBD1 | CASSLGPRTGEETQYF | TGTGCCAGCAGTTTAGGGCCTCGGACAGGCGAAGAGACCCAGTACTTC
TRBJ1-5 | TRBV6-2/TRBV6-3 | few | . | CASSLSHSNQPQHF | TGTGCCAGCAGTCTCAGCCATAGCAATCAGCCCCAGCATTTT
TRBJ1-2 | TRBV27 | . | TRBD1 | CASSSMGAGGRGYGYTF | TGTGCCAGCAGTTCTATGGGTGCAGGGGGTCGGGGCTATGGCTACACCTTC
TRBJ1-6 | TRBV10-3 | few | . | CAISEPDTPRGSYNSPLHF | TGTGCCATCAGTGAGCCGGACACACCTCGGGGCTCCTATAATTCACCCCTCCACTTT
TRBJ2-7 | TRBV5-6 | . | . | CASSGMAETSYEQYF | TGTGCCAGCAGCGGCATGGCAGAGACTTCCTACGAGCAGTACTTC
TRBJ1-5 | TRBV20-1 | . | . | CSARDWREGQPQHF | TGCAGTGCTAGAGATTGGAGGGAGGGTCAGCCCCAGCATTTT
TRBJ2-3 | TRBV6-1 | few | . | CASSPGVTSTDTQYF | TGTGCCAGCTCGCCGGGCGTAACTAGCACAGATACGCAGTATTTT
TRBJ1-5 | TRBV27 | . | . | CASSFIGNSNQPQHF | TGTGCCAGCAGTTTTATAGGCAATAGCAATCAGCCCCAGCATTTT
TRBJ1-1 | TRBV27 | . | TRBD1 | CASSLGDRGITEAFF | TGTGCCAGCAGTTTAGGCGACAGGGGGATAACTGAAGCTTTCTTT
TRBJ1-6 | TRBV3-1 | . | . | CASSPSGGSPLHF | TGTGCCAGCAGCCCAAGCGGGGGGTCACCCCTCCACTTT
TRBJ1-4 | TRBV5-1 | . | . | CASSLASRARPEKLFF | TGCGCCAGCAGCTTGGCCAGCAGGGCTCGTCCTGAAAAACTGTTTTTT
TRBJ2-3 | TRBV5-1 | . | TRBD2 | CASSLASGSGRFRGTDTQYF | TGCGCCAGCAGCTTGGCTTCTGGTAGCGGGAGGTTCCGAGGCACAGATACGCAGTATTTT
TRBJ2-7 | TRBV7-9 | . | . | CASSSKNERLGEQYF | TGTGCCAGCAGCTCCAAGAATGAGCGCCTGGGGGAGCAGTACTTC
TRBJ2-5 | TRBV7-8 | . | . | CASSLPGTLQETQYF | TGTGCCAGCAGCTTACCTGGGACCCTCCAAGAGACCCAGTACTTC
TRBJ2-1 | TRBV7-2 | many | TRBD2 | CASSLGLAGYNEQFF | TGTGCCAGCAGCTTAGGACTAGCGGGCTACAATGAGCAGTTCTTC
TRBJ2-1 | TRBV27 | . | TRBD2 | CASSLLAGGASWEFF | TGTGCCAGCAGTTTGCTAGCGGGGGGGGCCTCATGGGAGTTCTTC
TRBJ2-1 | TRBV7-6 | . | TRBD2 | CASSSGTSGRVNEQFF | TGTGCCAGCAGCTCCGGGACTAGCGGGAGGGTCAATGAGCAGTTCTTC
TRBJ1-3 | TRBV28 | . | . | CASSLVTIGNTIYF | TGTGCCAGCAGTTTAGTTACAATTGGAAACACCATATATTTT
TRBJ1-2 | TRBV7-6 | . | TRBD1 | CASSPRTGWDYGYTF | TGTGCCAGCAGCCCCAGGACAGGTTGGGACTATGGCTACACCTTC
TRBJ2-2 | TRBV7-6 | few | . | CASSLVPGESGELFF | TGTGCCAGCAGCTTAGTCCCCGGGGAATCCGGGGAGCTGTTTTTT
TRBJ2-1 | TRBV24-1 | few | TRBD2 | CATSDSGLAGVANEQFF | TGTGCCACCAGTGATTCAGGACTAGCGGGAGTAGCCAATGAGCAGTTCTTC
TRBJ1-5 | TRBV3-1 | . | . | CASSPVHSNQPQHF | TGTGCCAGCAGCCCCGTGCATAGCAATCAGCCCCAGCATTTT
TRBJ2-2 | TRBV6-4 | many | . | CASSDGNTGELFF | TGTGCCAGCAGTGACGGGAACACCGGGGAGCTGTTTTTT
TRBJ2-3 | TRBV12-3/TRBV12-4 | few | TRBD2 | CASSFLAGPESADTQYF | TGTGCCAGCAGTTTTCTAGCGGGGCCTGAATCTGCAGATACGCAGTATTTT
TRBJ2-5 | TRBV24-1 | few | TRBD1 | CATSDTPDRDPQETQYF | TGTGCCACCAGTGATACCCCTGACAGGGACCCCCAAGAGACCCAGTACTTC
TRBJ1-6 | TRBV11-2 | . | TRBD1 | CASSLTTLGQGSSYNSPLHF | TGTGCCAGCAGCTTAACGACCTTGGGACAGGGCAGCTCCTATAATTCACCCCTCCACTTT
TRBJ2-5 | TRBV11-2 | once | TRBD2 | CASSLGGGRRETQYF | TGTGCCAGCAGCTTGGGGGGAGGGAGACGAGAGACCCAGTACTTC
TRBJ2-7 | TRBV10-3 | once | TRBD2 | CAISGPGLASEQYF | TGTGCCATCAGTGGACCGGGACTAGCTTCCGAGCAGTACTTC
TRBJ1-4 | TRBV12-3/TRBV12-4 | . | . | CASSSGASGEKLFF | TGTGCCAGCAGTTCGGGGGCCAGCGGTGAAAAACTGTTTTTT
TRBJ2-1 | TRBV7-9 | . | . | CASSLNFGTGYNEQFF | TGTGCCAGCAGCTTAAACTTCGGGACTGGTTACAATGAGCAGTTCTTC
TRBJ1-1 | TRBV29-1 | . | TRBD1 | CSVGQGARIVNTEAFF | TGCAGCGTTGGACAGGGGGCGCGGATAGTGAACACTGAAGCTTTCTTT
TRBJ2-3 | TRBV7-6 | many | TRBD1 | CASSLGTGPSSTDTQYF | TGTGCCAGCAGCTTAGGGACAGGGCCCTCGAGTACAGATACGCAGTATTTT
TRBJ1-5 | TRBV7-2 | . | . | CASSLATGFSNQPQHF | TGTGCCAGCAGCTTAGCTACAGGTTTTAGCAATCAGCCCCAGCATTTT
TRBJ2-7 | TRBV20-1 | . | . | CSARVAESSYEQYF | TGCAGTGCTAGAGTGGCGGAGAGCTCCTACGAGCAGTACTTC